This paragraph covers one TCR beta chain sequence. Its antigen is as yet unknown. The data stem from a study of cytomegalovirus exposure and HLA in healthy donors. General observations from the study: Specificity of three CMV-associated chains for CMV antigens was verified in vitro.

Each donor was healthy, and each was a bone marrow donor. A multiplex PCR was run with 60 Vbeta primers and 13 Jbeta primers. The method was immunoSEQ multiplex PCR; TCRdb's version includes in-frame clones alone and lacks a portion of them. The sample carries about 190,000 clones, approximately 80% recorded once. The sample comprised PBMCs. The clonotype was recovered from a woman in her 40s in good health and CMV-seronegative.

The CDR3 sequence is CASSEAVGYGYTF. Written as DNA, the CDR3 is TGCGCCAGCAGCGAGGCGGTGGGCTATGGCTACACCTTC. The chain couples TRBV4-3 to TRBJ1-2; D remains ambiguous. Looked up from germline, CDR1 is LGHNA and CDR2 is YSLEER. The CDR3 runs to 13 residues. Trimming shortened V by 5 bases and J by 4 bases, and 11 bases separated the two germline ends.